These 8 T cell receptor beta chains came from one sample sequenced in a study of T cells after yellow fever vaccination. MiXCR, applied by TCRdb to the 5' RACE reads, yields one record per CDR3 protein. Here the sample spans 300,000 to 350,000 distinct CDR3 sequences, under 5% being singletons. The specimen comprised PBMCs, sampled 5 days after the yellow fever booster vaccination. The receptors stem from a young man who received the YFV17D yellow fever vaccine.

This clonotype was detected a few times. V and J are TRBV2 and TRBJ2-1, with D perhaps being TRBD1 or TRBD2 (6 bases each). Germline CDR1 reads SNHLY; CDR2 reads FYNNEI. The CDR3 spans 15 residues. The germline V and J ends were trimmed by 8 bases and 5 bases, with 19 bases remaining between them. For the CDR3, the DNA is TGTGCCAGCTCCGTTGCCGGGGGCGCTCACAATGAGCAGTTCTTC. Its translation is CASSVAGGAHNEQFF. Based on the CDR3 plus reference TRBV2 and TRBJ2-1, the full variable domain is EPEVTQTPSHQVTQMGQEVILRCVPISNHLYFYWYRQILGQKVEFLVSFYNNEISEKSEIFDDQFSVERPDGSNFTLKIRSTKLEDSAMYFCASSVAGGAHNEQFFGPGTRLTVL.

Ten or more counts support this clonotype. The CDR3 here is CSAAGAIGGYTF. The CDR3 DNA follows: TGCAGTGCTGCCGGGGCAATTGGAGGCTACACCTTC. This chain connects TRBV20-1 to TRBJ1-2; D is possibly TRBD1 (5 bases). V gave up 5 bases and J gave up 8 bases, with 15 bases separating them. From germline, CDR1 is DFQATT and CDR2 SNEGSKA (reference sequence). This CDR3 is 12 amino acids long.

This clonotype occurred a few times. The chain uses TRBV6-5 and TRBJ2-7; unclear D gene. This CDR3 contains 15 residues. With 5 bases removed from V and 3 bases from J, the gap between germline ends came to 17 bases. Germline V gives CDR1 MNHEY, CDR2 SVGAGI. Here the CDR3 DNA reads TGTGCCAGCAGTGCCTCCCGAACAAATTTCTACGAGCAGTACGTC. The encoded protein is CASSASRTNFYEQYV.

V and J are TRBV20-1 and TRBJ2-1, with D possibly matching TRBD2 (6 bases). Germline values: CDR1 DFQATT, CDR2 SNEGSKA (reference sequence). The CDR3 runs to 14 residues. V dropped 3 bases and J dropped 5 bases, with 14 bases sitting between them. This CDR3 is CSASPGVGNNEQFF. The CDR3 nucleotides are TGCAGTGCTAGCCCGGGGGTGGGGAACAATGAGCAGTTCTTC.

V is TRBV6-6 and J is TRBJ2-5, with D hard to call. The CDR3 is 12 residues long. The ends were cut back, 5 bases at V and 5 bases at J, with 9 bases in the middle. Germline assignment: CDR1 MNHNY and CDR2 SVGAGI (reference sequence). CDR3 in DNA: TGTGCCAGCAGTGAAAGGATGGAGACCCAGTACTTC. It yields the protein CASSERMETQYF.

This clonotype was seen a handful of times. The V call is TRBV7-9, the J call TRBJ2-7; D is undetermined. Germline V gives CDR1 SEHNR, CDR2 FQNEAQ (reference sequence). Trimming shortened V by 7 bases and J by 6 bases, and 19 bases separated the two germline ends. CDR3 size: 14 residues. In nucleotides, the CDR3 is TGTGCCAGCACCTGGACCGTGACACCGATCGAGCAGTACTTC. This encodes CASTWTVTPIEQYF.

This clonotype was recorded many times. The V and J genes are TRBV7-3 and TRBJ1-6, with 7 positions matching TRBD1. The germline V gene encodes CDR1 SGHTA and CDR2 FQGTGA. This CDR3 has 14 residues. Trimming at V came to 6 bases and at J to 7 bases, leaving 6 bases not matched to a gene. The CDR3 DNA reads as TGTGCCAGCAGTACCGGGACAGAAAATTCACCCCTCCACTTT. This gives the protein CASSTGTENSPLHF.

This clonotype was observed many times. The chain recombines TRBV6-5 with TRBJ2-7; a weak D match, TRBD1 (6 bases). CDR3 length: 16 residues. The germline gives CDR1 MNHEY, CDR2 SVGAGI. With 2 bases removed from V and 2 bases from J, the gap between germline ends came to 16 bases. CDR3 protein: CASSYHRGRGAYEQYF. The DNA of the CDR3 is TGTGCCAGCAGTTACCATCGCGGCAGGGGAGCCTACGAGCAGTACTTC.